This paragraph covers one T cell receptor beta chain sequence. Antigen specificity is unknown. Repertoires were generated with immunoSEQ multiplex PCR, while TCRdb's copy carries only in-frame clones and drops some. The table has 2 million to 2.5 million clones, approximately 93% seen once. The data originate from a study of shared clonotypes between healthy human individuals. Whole-study results and caveats: Clonotypes not shared had lower generation probabilities than those common to all four donors.

Trimming stripped 2 bases from V and 0 bases from J, with 10 bases between. The germline CDR1 and CDR2 sequences are MGHDK and SYGVNS. The CDR3 runs 15 residues. The rearrangement joins TRBV25-1 to TRBJ1-2; tentatively, D is TRBD1 (5 bases). Specimen: naive CD4+ T cells from PBMCs. The sample's subset: CD45RA+ positively selected. This sequence originates from a man in his late teens or twenties in good health. Some clones in this sample may be carry-over from other donors' samples. The CDR3 region is CASSEPQEPNYGYTF. CDR3 bases: TGTGCCAGCAGTGAACCACAGGAACCTAACTATGGCTACACCTTC.